The source of this TCR gamma chain is a study of γδ T cells in repeated Plasmodium falciparum infection. Study-level information: Four controlled malaria infections with P. falciparum NF54 spanned around 91 weeks. Sampling occurred at baseline, pre-infection for selected infections, and 21 days post-infection.

Each sorted gammadelta sample had TRG and TRD chains sequenced. TCRdb redid clone calling on the multiplex PCR reads using CATT. The table includes 12,000 to 15,000 gamma-chain clones, 1.6% detected once. The length of the CDR3 is 32 amino acids, counting both ends. Germline loops: CDR1 EGSNGY, CDR2 YDSYNSKV. On this clone itself: A far larger clone is one nucleotide away, so this likely arose from a read error. Because the CDR3's place on the DNA is in doubt, the DNA is left out and the CDR3 is given as listed by TCRdb.

Gammadelta T cells were flow-sorted from PBMC into Vgamma9/Vdelta2+ and Vdelta2-negative populations for bulk analysis. The V gene is TRGV2; the J gene was not called. Source material: gamma-delta T cells from blood. The source is a pool of human donors (malaria-infected and uninfected, not separated). The CDR3 here is CATWDGPIGIRNSLAVEQHWLSQVSIGRIQHF.